Listed below are T cell receptor beta chains from one sample, sequenced in a study of cytomegalovirus exposure and HLA in healthy donors. This table comes from immunoSEQ multiplex PCR, and its TCRdb copy is limited to in-frame clones, with some not included. Of about 91,000 clones listed, 86% are singletons. Sequencing was performed on PBMCs. The source of these receptors is a man aged 25 to 40 in good health and CMV-seropositive. The CDR3 runs from the conserved cysteine through the conserved F or W. A D gene is named only where the DNA matches it firmly. Not all rows give a size; the values are once, few, many and, for expanded clones, a class.

TRBV19	NA	TRBJ2-7	NA	CASSIKEGTKTDEQYF	TGTGCCAGTAGTATTAAAGAGGGAACGAAGACTGACGAGCAGTACTTC
TRBV5-1	NA	TRBJ1-2	NA	CASSLGQGDGYTF	TGCGCCAGCAGCTTGGGCCAAGGGGATGGCTACACCTTC
TRBV28	NA	TRBJ2-7	TRBD2	CASSRTSGRSYEQYF	TGTGCCAGCAGCCGGACTAGCGGGAGATCCTACGAGCAGTACTTC
TRBV27	NA	TRBJ2-2	TRBD2	CASSYQWGLGYNGELFF	TGTGCCAGCAGTTACCAATGGGGACTAGGTTATAACGGGGAGCTGTTTTTT
TRBV6-1	NA	TRBJ2-1	NA	CASSEVPLSGNEQFF	TGTGCCAGCAGTGAAGTTCCCCTGTCGGGTAATGAGCAGTTCTTC
TRBV27	NA	TRBJ2-7	NA	CASRETENYEQYF	TGTGCCAGCAGAGAGACAGAAAACTACGAGCAGTACTTC
TRBV6-6	NA	TRBJ2-7	NA	CASSSLLLSSYEQYF	TGTGCCAGCAGTAGTCTATTACTAAGCTCCTACGAGCAGTACTTC
TRBV6-5	NA	TRBJ1-2	TRBD1	CASSVGQGGYGYTF	TGTGCCAGCAGTGTTGGACAGGGTGGATATGGCTACACCTTC
TRBV5-6	NA	TRBJ2-7	NA	CASSFSGGQQYF	TGTGCCAGCAGCTTTAGTGGTGGTCAGCAGTACTTC
TRBV28	NA	TRBJ1-2	NA	CASSFGQAYGYTF	TGTGCCAGCAGTTTTGGACAAGCCTATGGCTACACCTTC
TRBV7-9	NA	TRBJ2-3	NA	CASSLGSRDTQYF	TGTGCCAGCAGCTTAGGGTCGAGAGATACGCAGTATTTT
TRBV18	NA	TRBJ2-2	TRBD1	CASPPQGSYTGELFF	TGTGCCAGCCCACCACAGGGGTCCTACACCGGGGAGCTGTTTTTT
TRBV7-2	NA	TRBJ2-1	TRBD2	CASSLVPSGSLDEQFF	TGTGCCAGCAGCTTAGTTCCTAGCGGGAGTTTAGATGAGCAGTTCTTC
TRBV5-1	NA	TRBJ2-6	NA	CASSATGASGANVLTF	TGCGCCAGCAGCGCGACGGGAGCCTCTGGGGCCAACGTCCTGACTTTC
TRBV15	NA	TRBJ2-1	NA	CATHDPGDYNEQFF	TGTGCCACACACGATCCGGGAGACTACAATGAGCAGTTCTTC
TRBV10-1	NA	TRBJ1-2	NA	CASSEDPGYGYTF	TGCGCCAGCAGTGAAGACCCAGGCTATGGCTACACCTTC
TRBV5-1	NA	TRBJ1-6	NA	CACSRDYNSPLHF	TGCGCCTGCTCCAGGGACTATAATTCACCCCTCCACTTT
TRBV2	NA	TRBJ2-1	NA	CASSELGSGPYNEQFF	TGTGCCAGCAGTGAACTCGGTAGCGGACCCTACAATGAGCAGTTCTTC
TRBV5-1	few	TRBJ2-1	TRBD1	CASSSSDRVRYNEQFF	TGCGCCAGCAGCTCATCTGACAGGGTAAGGTACAATGAGCAGTTCTTC
TRBV9	NA	TRBJ2-7	TRBD1	CASSAGTGFIEQYF	TGTGCCAGCAGCGCCGGGACAGGGTTTATCGAGCAGTACTTC
TRBV6-5	NA	TRBJ1-3	NA	CASKGASAGNTIYF	TGTGCCAGCAAGGGAGCGAGCGCTGGAAACACCATATATTTT
TRBV28	NA	TRBJ1-5	TRBD1	CASSDAGQGGQPQHF	TGTGCCAGCAGTGACGCCGGACAGGGCGGGCAGCCCCAGCATTTT
TRBV5-1	NA	TRBJ2-1	TRBD2	CASSPLGGSSYNEQFF	TGCGCCAGCAGCCCTCTCGGGGGGAGCTCCTACAATGAGCAGTTCTTC
TRBV6-5	NA	TRBJ2-5	TRBD2	CASRLASGRGETQYF	TGTGCCAGCAGGCTAGCTAGCGGGAGGGGGGAGACCCAGTACTTC
TRBV6-1	NA	TRBJ2-7	TRBD2	CASKGLAGSYEQYF	TGTGCCAGCAAAGGACTAGCGGGATCCTACGAGCAGTACTTC
TRBV5-1	NA	TRBJ2-1	TRBD2	CASSPTSGPYNEQFF	TGCGCCAGCAGCCCGACTAGCGGGCCCTACAATGAGCAGTTCTTC
TRBV2	NA	TRBJ1-5	NA	CASREGNQPQHF	TGTGCCAGCCGGGAGGGGAATCAGCCCCAGCATTTT
TRBV2	NA	TRBJ1-2	NA	CASTDIQGVYGYTF	TGTGCCAGCACTGACATACAGGGCGTCTATGGCTACACCTTC
TRBV19	NA	TRBJ2-3	NA	CASSQPSYVSSTDTQYF	TGTGCCAGTAGCCAACCCTCCTACGTCTCTAGCACAGATACGCAGTATTTT
TRBV7-2	few	TRBJ1-1	TRBD1	CASSRNTDRAEAFF	TGTGCCAGCAGCCGGAACACGGACAGGGCCGAAGCTTTCTTT
TRBV5-1	NA	TRBJ2-5	TRBD2	CASSAVAGQETQYF	TGCGCCAGCAGCGCGGTAGCGGGACAAGAGACCCAGTACTTC
TRBV6-1	NA	TRBJ2-3	TRBD2	CASSEGTSGRVAADTQYF	TGTGCCAGCAGTGAAGGGACTAGCGGGAGGGTGGCGGCAGATACGCAGTATTTT
TRBV10-1	NA	TRBJ2-7	TRBD2	CASSDGGFGGRAYEQYF	TGCGCCAGCAGTGACGGCGGGTTTGGCGGGAGGGCGTACGAGCAGTACTTC